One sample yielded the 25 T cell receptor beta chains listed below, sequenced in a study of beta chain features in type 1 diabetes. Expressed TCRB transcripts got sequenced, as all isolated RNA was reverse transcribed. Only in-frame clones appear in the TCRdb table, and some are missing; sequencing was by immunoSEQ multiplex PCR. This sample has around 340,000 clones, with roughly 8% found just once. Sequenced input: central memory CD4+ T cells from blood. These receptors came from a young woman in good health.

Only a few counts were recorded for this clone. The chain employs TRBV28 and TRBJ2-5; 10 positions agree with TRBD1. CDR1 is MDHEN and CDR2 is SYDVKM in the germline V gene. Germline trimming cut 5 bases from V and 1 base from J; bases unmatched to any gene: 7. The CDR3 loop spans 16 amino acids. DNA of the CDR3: TGTGCCAGCAGTACGCCGGGACAGGGGACCCAAGAGACCCAGTACTTC. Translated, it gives CASSTPGQGTQETQYF. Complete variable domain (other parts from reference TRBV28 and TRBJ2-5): DVKVTQSSRYLVKRTGEKVFLECVQDMDHENMFWYRQDPGLGLRLIYFSYDVKMKEKGDIPEGYSVSREKKERFSLILESASTNQTSMYLCASSTPGQGTQETQYFGPGTRLLVL.

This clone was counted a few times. The DNA of the CDR3 is TGTGCCAGCAGCTTATTGAAAGAGACCCAGTACTTC. Protein product: CASSLLKETQYF. The chain links TRBV7-8 to TRBJ2-5; D unresolved. The CDR3 runs 12 residues. The V end lost 2 bases, the J end lost 3 bases, and 4 bases lay between the germline ends. From germline, CDR1 is SGHVS and CDR2 FQNEAQ. Full variable domain (outside the CDR3, taken from reference TRBV7-8 and TRBJ2-5): GAGVSQSPRYKVAKRGQDVALRCDPISGHVSLFWYQQALGQGPEFLTYFQNEAQLDKSGLPSDRFFAERPEGSVSTLKIQRTQQEDSAVYLCASSLLKETQYFGPGTRLLVL.

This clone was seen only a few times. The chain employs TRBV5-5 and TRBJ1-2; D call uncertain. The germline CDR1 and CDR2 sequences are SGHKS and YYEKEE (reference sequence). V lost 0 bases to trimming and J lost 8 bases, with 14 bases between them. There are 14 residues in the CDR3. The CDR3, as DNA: TGTGCCAGCAGCTTGGGCAGCGCCGAAGGAGGCTACACCTTC. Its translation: CASSLGSAEGGYTF.

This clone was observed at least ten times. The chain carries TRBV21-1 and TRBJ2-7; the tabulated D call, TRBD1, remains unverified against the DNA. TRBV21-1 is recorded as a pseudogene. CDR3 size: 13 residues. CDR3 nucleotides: TGTGCCAGCAGCCCCGGGACAGTCTACGAGCAGTACTTC. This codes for CASSPGTVYEQYF.

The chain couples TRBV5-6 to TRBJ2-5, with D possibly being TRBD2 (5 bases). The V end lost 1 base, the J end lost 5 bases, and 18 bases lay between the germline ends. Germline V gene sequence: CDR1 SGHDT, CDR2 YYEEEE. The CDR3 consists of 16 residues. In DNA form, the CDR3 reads TGTGCCAGCAGCTTGTATCGCGGGCGGTTTGGGGAGACCCAGTACTTC. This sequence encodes CASSLYRGRFGETQYF.

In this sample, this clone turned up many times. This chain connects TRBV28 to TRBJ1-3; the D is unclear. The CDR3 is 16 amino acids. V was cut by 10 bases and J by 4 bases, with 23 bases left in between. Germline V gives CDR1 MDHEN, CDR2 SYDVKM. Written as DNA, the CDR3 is TGTGCCACCACGGACCGTGCGACGATGAGGGGAAACACCATATATTTT. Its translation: CATTDRATMRGNTIYF. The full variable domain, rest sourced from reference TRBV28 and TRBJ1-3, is DVKVTQSSRYLVKRTGEKVFLECVQDMDHENMFWYRQDPGLGLRLIYFSYDVKMKEKGDIPEGYSVSREKKERFSLILESASTNQTSMYLCATTDRATMRGNTIYFGEGSWLTVV.

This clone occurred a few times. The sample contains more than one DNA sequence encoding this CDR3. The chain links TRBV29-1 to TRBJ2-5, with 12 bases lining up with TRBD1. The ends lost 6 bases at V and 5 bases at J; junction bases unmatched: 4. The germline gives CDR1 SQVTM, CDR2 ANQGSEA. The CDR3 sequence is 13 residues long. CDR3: CSVGTGGRETQYF. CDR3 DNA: TGCAGCGTGGGGACAGGGGGCCGCGAGACCCAGTACTTC.

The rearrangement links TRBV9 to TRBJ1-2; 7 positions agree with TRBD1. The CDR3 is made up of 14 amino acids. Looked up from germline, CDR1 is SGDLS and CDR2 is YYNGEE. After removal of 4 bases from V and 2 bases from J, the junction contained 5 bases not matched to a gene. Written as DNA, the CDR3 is TGTGCCAGCAGCCGACAGGGAGCAAACTATGGCTACACCTTC. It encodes CASSRQGANYGYTF.

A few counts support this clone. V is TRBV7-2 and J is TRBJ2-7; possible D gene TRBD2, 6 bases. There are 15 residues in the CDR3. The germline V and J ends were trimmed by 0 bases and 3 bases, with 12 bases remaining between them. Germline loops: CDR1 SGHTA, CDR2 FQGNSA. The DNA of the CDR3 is TGTGCCAGCAGCTTAGCGTCGGGAGATTTCTACGAGCAGTACTTC. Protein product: CASSLASGDFYEQYF. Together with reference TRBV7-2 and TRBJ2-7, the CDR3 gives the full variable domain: GAGVSQSPSNKVTEKGKDVELRCDPISGHTALYWYRQSLGQGLEFLIYFQGNSAPDKSGLPSDRFSAERTGGSVSTLTIQRTQQEDSAVYLCASSLASGDFYEQYFGPGTRLTVT.

The CDR3 is CASSQDAVAGGGKQFF. The CDR3 nucleotides read TGCGCCAGCAGCCAAGATGCGGTAGCGGGAGGTGGTAAGCAGTTCTTC. The chain is built from TRBV4-3 and TRBJ2-1, with 10 bases aligning to TRBD2. In germline, CDR1 is LGHNA, CDR2 YSLEER. The CDR3 is made up of 16 amino acids. V dropped 0 bases and J dropped 11; count of bases not matched to a gene: 10.

The CDR3 DNA reads as TGTGCCACCAGCACCGGGACTAGCGGGAGTGAGCAGTTCTTC. Its translation is CATSTGTSGSEQFF. The chain recombines TRBV15 with TRBJ2-1; 14 nucleotides align to TRBD2. Trimming cost V 4 bases and J 9 bases; bases outside gene matches: 2. Germline values: CDR1 LNHNV, CDR2 YYDKDF (reference sequence). The CDR3 has 14 residues.

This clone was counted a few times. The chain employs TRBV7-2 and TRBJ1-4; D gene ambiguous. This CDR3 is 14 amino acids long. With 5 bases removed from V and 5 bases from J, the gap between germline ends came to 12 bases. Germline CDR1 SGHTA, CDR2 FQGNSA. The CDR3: CASSLGAANEKLFF. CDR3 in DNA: TGTGCCAGCAGCCTCGGAGCAGCGAATGAAAAACTGTTTTTT. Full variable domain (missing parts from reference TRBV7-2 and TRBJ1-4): GAGVSQSPSNKVTEKGKDVELRCDPISGHTALYWYRQSLGQGLEFLIYFQGNSAPDKSGLPSDRFSAERTGGSVSTLTIQRTQQEDSAVYLCASSLGAANEKLFFGSGTQLSVL.

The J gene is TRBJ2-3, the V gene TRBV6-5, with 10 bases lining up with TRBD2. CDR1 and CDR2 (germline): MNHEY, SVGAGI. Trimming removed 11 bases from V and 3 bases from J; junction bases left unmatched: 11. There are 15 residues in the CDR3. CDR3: CAARGPSGRTDTQYF. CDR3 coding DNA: TGTGCCGCCCGGGGGCCTAGCGGGAGAACAGATACGCAGTATTTT.

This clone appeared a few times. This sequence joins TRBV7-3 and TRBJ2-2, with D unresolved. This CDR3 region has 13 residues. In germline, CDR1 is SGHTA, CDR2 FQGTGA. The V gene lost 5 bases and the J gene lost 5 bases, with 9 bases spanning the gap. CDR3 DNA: TGTGCCAGCAGCCCCACCCCGACCGGGGAGCTGTTTTTT. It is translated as CASSPTPTGELFF.

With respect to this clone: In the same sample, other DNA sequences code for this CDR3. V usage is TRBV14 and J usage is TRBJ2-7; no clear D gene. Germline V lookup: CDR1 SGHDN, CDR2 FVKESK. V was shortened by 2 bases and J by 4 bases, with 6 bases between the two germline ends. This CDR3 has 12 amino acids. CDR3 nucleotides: TGTGCCAGCAGCCAATTTGGGTACGAGCAGTACTTC. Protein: CASSQFGYEQYF.

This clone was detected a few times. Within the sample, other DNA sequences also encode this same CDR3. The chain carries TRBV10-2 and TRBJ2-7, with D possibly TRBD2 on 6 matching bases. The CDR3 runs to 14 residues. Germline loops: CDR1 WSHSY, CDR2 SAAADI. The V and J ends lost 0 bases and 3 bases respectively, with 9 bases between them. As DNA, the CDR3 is TGCGCCAGCAGTGAGTCGGGCGGGGACTACGAGCAGTACTTC. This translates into CASSESGGDYEQYF.

The CDR3 DNA sequence: TGCGCCAGCAGCCAGGTTGCGGGTAGCTACGAGCAGTACTTC. Residues: CASSQVAGSYEQYF. The chain links TRBV4-1 to TRBJ2-7; D might be TRBD2 (5 bases). Trimming stripped 3 bases from V and 3 bases from J, with 12 bases between. CDR1 is MGHRA and CDR2 is YSYEKL in the germline V gene. The CDR3 spans 14 residues.

The CDR3: CASSQGTNEKLFF. CDR3 coding DNA: TGTGCCAGCAGTCAGGGGACTAATGAAAAACTGTTTTTT. The chain has TRBV6-5 and TRBJ1-4; D perhaps matches TRBD1 (6 bases). V lost 5 bases, J lost 2 bases, and 6 bases lay in between. From germline, CDR1 is MNHEY and CDR2 SVGAGI. There are 13 residues in the CDR3.

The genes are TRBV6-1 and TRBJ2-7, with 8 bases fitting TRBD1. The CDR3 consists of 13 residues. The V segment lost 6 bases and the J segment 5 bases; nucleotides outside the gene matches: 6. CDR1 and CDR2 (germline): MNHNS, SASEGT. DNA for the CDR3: TGTGCCAGCAGAACTCAGGGGGCAAACGAGCAGTACTTC. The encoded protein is CASRTQGANEQYF.

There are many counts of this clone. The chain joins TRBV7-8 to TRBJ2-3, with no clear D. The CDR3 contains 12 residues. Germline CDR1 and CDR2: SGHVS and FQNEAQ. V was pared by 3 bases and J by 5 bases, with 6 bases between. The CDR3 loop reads CASSFLRDTQYF. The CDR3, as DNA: TGTGCCAGCAGCTTTCTGCGAGATACGCAGTATTTT.

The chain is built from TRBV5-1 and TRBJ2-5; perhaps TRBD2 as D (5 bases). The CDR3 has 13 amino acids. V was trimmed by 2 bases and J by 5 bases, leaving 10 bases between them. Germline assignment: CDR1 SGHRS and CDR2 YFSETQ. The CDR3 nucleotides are TGCGCCAGCAGCTTTCGGGGTGGGGAGACCCAGTACTTC. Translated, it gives CASSFRGGETQYF.

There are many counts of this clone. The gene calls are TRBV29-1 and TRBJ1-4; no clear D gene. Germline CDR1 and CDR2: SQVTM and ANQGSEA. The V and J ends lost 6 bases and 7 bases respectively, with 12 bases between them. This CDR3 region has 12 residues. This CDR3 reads CSVKDRGEKLFF. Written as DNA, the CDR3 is TGCAGCGTCAAAGACCGGGGTGAAAAACTGTTTTTT.

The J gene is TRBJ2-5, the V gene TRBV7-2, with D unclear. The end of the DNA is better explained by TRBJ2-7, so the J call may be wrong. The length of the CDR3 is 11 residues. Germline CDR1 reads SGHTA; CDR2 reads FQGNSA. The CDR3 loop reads CASSLANEQYF. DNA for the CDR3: TGTGCCAGCAGCTTAGCCAACGAGCAGTACTTC.

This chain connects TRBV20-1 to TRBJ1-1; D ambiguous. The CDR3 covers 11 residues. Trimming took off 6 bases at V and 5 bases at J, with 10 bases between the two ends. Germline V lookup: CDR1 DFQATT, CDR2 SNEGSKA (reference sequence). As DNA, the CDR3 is TGCAGTGCCAAACGATGGACTGAAGCTTTCTTT. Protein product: CSAKRWTEAFF.

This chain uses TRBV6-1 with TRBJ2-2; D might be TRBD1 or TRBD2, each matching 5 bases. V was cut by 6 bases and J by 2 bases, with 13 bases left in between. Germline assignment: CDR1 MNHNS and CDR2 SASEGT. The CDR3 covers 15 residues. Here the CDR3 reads CASRPGLANTGELFF. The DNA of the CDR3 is TGTGCCAGCAGGCCGGGGCTAGCTAACACCGGGGAGCTGTTTTTT.